Listed below are T cell receptor beta chains from one sample, sequenced in a study of blood T cell repertoires in COVID-19. Clones were read by immunoSEQ multiplex PCR, and TCRdb kept only the in-frame ones, dropping some. The sample lists about 150,000 clones, roughly nine tenths occurring once. The sample consisted of peripheral blood. Source of these receptors: a man between 18 and 29 years old with COVID-19, enrolled during active disease. The CDR3 runs from the conserved cysteine through the conserved F or W. The order of the fields is V gene, D gene, J gene, CDR3 length, clone size, CDR3 DNA, CDR3 protein. The D gene is left open where the match is weak. Size is omitted from some rows. Given values are once, few, many or a class for expanded clones.

>TRBV28|TRBD1|TRBJ1-2|15|.
TGTGCCAGCACATTTCGGGACAGGGGGGACTATGGCTACACCTTC
CASTFRDRGDYGYTF
>TRBV5-1|.|TRBJ2-3|12|.
TGCGCCAGCAGGGAGCAAACAGATACGCAGTATTTT
CASREQTDTQYF
>TRBV2|TRBD2|TRBJ2-3|16|.
TGTGCCAGCAGTGAAAATTCTAGCGGGCTCACAGATACGCAGTATTTT
CASSENSSGLTDTQYF
>TRBV28|.|TRBJ2-6|18|.
TGTGCCAGCAGTTTACTCGGGGTTGGTGTTGCTGGGGCCAACGTCCTGACTTTC
CASSLLGVGVAGANVLTF
>TRBV5-1|TRBD2|TRBJ2-3|16|.
TGCGCCAGCAGCTTGGCCAGAAGCGGGGAAACAGATACGCAGTATTTT
CASSLARSGETDTQYF
>TRBV5-1|.|TRBJ1-2|16|.
TGCGCCAGCAGCTTGTTCCAAGGACAGAATAACTATGGCTACACCTTC
CASSLFQGQNNYGYTF
>TRBV5-1|TRBD1|TRBJ2-5|16|.
TGCGCCAGCAGCTTGGACGGACAGGGTGAGGCAGAGACCCAGTACTTC
CASSLDGQGEAETQYF
>TRBV4-2|TRBD2|TRBJ2-1|16|.
TGTGCCAGCAGCCAGGATCGACTAGCGACCCTTAATGAGCAGTTCTTC
CASSQDRLATLNEQFF
>TRBV5-1|TRBD1|TRBJ2-7|11|once
TGCGCCAGCAGCGGTACAGGGGCCGTATACTTC
CASSGTGAVYF
>TRBV4-3|.|TRBJ1-1|15|.
TGCGCCAGCAGCCAAGATGGGGGGACGAACACTGAAGCTTTCTTT
CASSQDGGTNTEAFF